The next 27 T cell receptor beta chains were all read from a single sample in a study of HIV-infected patients and healthy controls. 500 ng RNA was reverse transcribed with alpha and beta constant-region primers. Using multiplexing indices, alpha and beta chain libraries were generated apart by chain-specific third strand synthesis. TCRdb re-derived calls from the 5' RACE reads in MiXCR, one entry per CDR3 protein. The data hold about 3,800 distinct CDR3 sequences, with less than 8.5% observed a single time. Follow-up blood was drawn about 14 weeks, roughly three months, after antiretroviral therapy began. No cell fractionation was done, so the repertoire covers all unsorted peripheral blood T cells. This specimen was blood, taken during antiretroviral therapy. These TCRs come from an adult with HIV infection.

The rearrangement joins TRBV12-3 or TRBV12-4 to TRBJ1-6; D not certain. V was cut by 6 bases and J by 7 bases, with 10 bases left in between. There are 13 residues in the CDR3. CDR3 in DNA: TGTGCCAGCAGCAAAAACTGGAATTCACCCCTCCACTTT. Protein sequence: CASSKNWNSPLHF.

In this sample, this clonotype is medium-sized. The chain has TRBV2 and TRBJ1-3; TRBD1 aligns across 7 bases. Trimming removed 6 bases from V and 2 bases from J; junction bases left unmatched: 13. CDR3 length equals 17 residues. CDR1 and CDR2 from the germline V gene are SNHLY and FYNNEI. The CDR3 sequence: CASRPTGSNPTGNTIYF. CDR3 sequence (DNA): TGTGCCAGCAGGCCGACAGGGTCCAACCCTACTGGAAACACCATATATTTT. Looking up the rest from reference TRBV2 and TRBJ1-3 gives the full variable domain: EPEVTQTPSHQVTQMGQEVILRCVPISNHLYFYWYRQILGQKVEFLVSFYNNEISEKSEIFDDQFSVERPDGSNFTLKIRSTKLEDSAMYFCASRPTGSNPTGNTIYFGEGSWLTVV.

The rearrangement joins TRBV6-2 or TRBV6-3 to TRBJ1-2; D uncertain. The CDR3 has 13 amino acids. V was shortened by 7 bases and J by 3 bases, with 12 bases between the two germline ends. The germline CDR1 and CDR2 sequences are MNHEY and SVGEGT. The CDR3: CASTLKGDYGYTF. In DNA form, the CDR3 reads TGTGCCAGCACCTTGAAGGGAGACTATGGCTACACCTTC.

In its sample, this clonotype is medium-sized. The genes are TRBV29-1 and TRBJ1-1; 7 bases line up with TRBD1. V trimming: 4 bases; J trimming: 4 bases; junction bases outside the gene matches: 6. Germline CDR1 reads SQVTM; CDR2 reads ANQGSEA. The CDR3 length is 13 residues. The CDR3 sequence is CSVGTGAGTEAFF. Here the CDR3 DNA reads TGCAGCGTTGGAACAGGGGCTGGCACTGAAGCTTTCTTT. Full variable domain (rest looked up from reference TRBV29-1 and TRBJ1-1): SAVISQKPSRDICQRGTSLTIQCQVDSQVTMMFWYRQQPGQSLTLIATANQGSEATYESGFVIDKFPISRPNLTFSTLTVSNMSPEDSSIYLCSVGTGAGTEAFFGQGTRLTVV.

Sample share makes this clonotype medium-sized. The chain links TRBV12-3 or TRBV12-4 to TRBJ1-1, with D maybe TRBD1 (6 bases). The germline V and J ends were trimmed by 3 bases and 4 bases, with 21 bases remaining between them. CDR3 length: 17 residues. CDR3 in DNA: TGTGCCAGCAGTTTTTCACTCCCGGGGGCAGGCTCCACTGAAGCTTTCTTT. This sequence encodes CASSFSLPGAGSTEAFF.

This clonotype is labeled medium-sized. This chain connects TRBV6-5 to TRBJ1-2, with 7 bases lining up with TRBD1. Trimming cost V 6 bases and J 5 bases; bases outside gene matches: 6. Germline V gene lookup returns CDR1 MNHEY and CDR2 SVGAGI. This CDR3 contains 13 residues. As DNA, the CDR3 is TGTGCCAGCAGCTACCGGACAGGTTATGGCTACACCTTC. Protein product: CASSYRTGYGYTF.

In this sample, this clonotype is medium-sized. The rearrangement joins TRBV6-2 or TRBV6-3 to TRBJ1-3, with D unclear. The CDR3 sequence is 16 residues long. Trimming took off 5 bases at V and 6 bases at J, with 20 bases between the two ends. The V gene's germline CDR1 is MNHEY and CDR2 SVGEGT. CDR3 DNA: TGTGCCAGCAGTCCTCTTGGAGCGGAGGGTTTAAACACCATATATTTT. This translates into CASSPLGAEGLNTIYF.

There are a few counts of this clonotype. This chain connects TRBV6-6 to TRBJ2-7; 8 bases are shared with TRBD1. This CDR3 comprises 13 residues. J gave up 5 bases and V 7 bases, and 7 bases lay outside the gene matches. Germline CDR1 reads MNHNY; CDR2 reads SVGAGI (reference sequence). CDR3 coding DNA: TGTGCCAGCACCCCGGCAGGGGGCGACGAGCAGTACTTC. Translated: CASTPAGGDEQYF.

This clonotype was seen repeatedly, ten times or more. This chain uses TRBV7-3 with TRBJ1-1, with 8 bases aligning to TRBD1. CDR3 size: 16 residues. V lost 7 bases and J lost 4; bases outside the gene matches: 14. Germline V lookup: CDR1 SGHTA, CDR2 FQGTGA. The CDR3 nucleotides are TGTGCCAGCACCACGCCAGGGGGCCAAGGTGGCACTGAAGCTTTCTTT. It yields the protein CASTTPGGQGGTEAFF.

This clonotype is classed as medium-sized. This sequence joins TRBV27 and TRBJ1-6; TRBD1 aligns across 7 bases. With V trimmed by 1 base and J by 8 bases, 5 bases remained unmatched. This CDR3 is built from 15 residues. Germline loops: CDR1 MNHEY, CDR2 SMNVEV (reference sequence). The DNA of the CDR3 is TGTGCCAGCAGTTTATACAGGGGCCGAGATTCACCCCTCCACTTT. It specifies CASSLYRGRDSPLHF.

By frequency in the sample, this clonotype is medium-sized (0.01 to 0.1%). This chain links TRBV7-4 with TRBJ2-7, with 8 bases that match TRBD2. V gave up 4 bases and J gave up 0 bases; unmatched junction bases: 14. Looked up from germline, CDR1 is SGHVT and CDR2 is SQSDAQ. The CDR3 loop spans 18 amino acids. Here the CDR3 DNA reads TGTGCCAGCAGCTCCAGAGGGACTAGAGCCCCTAACTCCTACGAGCAGTACTTC. This translates into CASSSRGTRAPNSYEQYF.

This clonotype was detected many times. The CDR3, as DNA: TGCGCCAGCAGCCATGACAGGGGGAGGGAAACTGAAGCTTTCTTT. Translated, it gives CASSHDRGRETEAFF. The V call is TRBV4-1, the J call TRBJ1-1, with 9 bases fitting TRBD1. This CDR3 contains 15 residues. Losses at the gene ends were 3 bases for V and 5 bases for J; bases not matched to a gene: 7. Germline V gene lookup returns CDR1 MGHRA and CDR2 YSYEKL.

This clonotype is judged medium-sized. V is TRBV5-4 and J is TRBJ2-5; possible D gene TRBD1, 5 bases. The CDR3 covers 15 residues. Trimming took 1 base from V and 4 from J, leaving 14 bases between them. CDR1 SGHNT and CDR2 YYREEE come from the germline V gene (reference sequence). The CDR3 loop reads CASSLTRADRETQYF. CDR3 sequence (DNA): TGTGCCAGCAGCTTGACCAGGGCAGACCGAGAGACCCAGTACTTC.

This clonotype is labeled medium-sized. This rearrangement joins TRBV20-1 to TRBJ1-5; weak D call: TRBD1 (6 bases). Per the germline V gene, CDR1 is DFQATT and CDR2 is SNEGSKA (reference sequence). This CDR3 comprises 14 residues. V was clipped by 4 bases and J by 2 bases, with 12 bases between them. In DNA, the CDR3 is TGCAGTGCTATGAGAGGGGGGGGCAATCAGCCCCAGCATTTT. It specifies CSAMRGGGNQPQHF.

This clonotype was found many times. V usage is TRBV12-3 or TRBV12-4 and J usage is TRBJ1-4; 7 bases are a match to TRBD1. V trimming: 11 bases; J trimming: 4 bases; junction bases outside the gene matches: 16. CDR3 length: 16 residues. The CDR3 coding sequence is TGTGCCGGTACCCGACAGGGCCTACGAAATAATGAAAAACTGTTTTTT. Translated: CAGTRQGLRNNEKLFF.

This clonotype is medium-sized in the sample. CDR3 region: CASSLAPGGHEQFF. The DNA for the CDR3 is TGTGCCAGCAGTTTAGCGCCAGGGGGCCATGAGCAGTTCTTC. The rearrangement joins TRBV12-3 or TRBV12-4 to TRBJ2-1; 8 bases are shared with TRBD1. The CDR3 totals 14 residues. After removal of 0 bases from V and 8 bases from J, the junction contained 3 bases not matched to a gene.

This clonotype is labeled as medium-sized. V and J are TRBV20-1 and TRBJ2-1, with 11 bases that match TRBD2. The CDR3 length is 16 residues. Germline-derived CDR1 and CDR2 are DFQATT and SNEGSKA (reference sequence). After removal of 6 bases from V and 4 bases from J, the junction contained 11 bases not matched to a gene. In DNA, the CDR3 is TGCAGTGCCAGATCAAAAACTAGCGGGGGTTACAATGAGCAGTTCTTC. Translated: CSARSKTSGGYNEQFF.

This clonotype was seen only a few times. The CDR3 sequence: CASSLGGGAGYNEQFF. The CDR3 DNA reads as TGTGCCAGCAGCTTAGGCGGGGGGGCAGGTTACAATGAGCAGTTCTTC. V and J are TRBV11-2 and TRBJ2-1, with 9 bases matching TRBD2. CDR1 and CDR2 from the germline V gene are SGHAT and FQNNGV. Trimming cost V 1 base and J 4 bases; bases outside gene matches: 5. This CDR3 is built from 16 residues.

This clonotype is medium-sized. The chain uses TRBV6-1 and TRBJ2-7; no reliable D call. The CDR3 runs 14 residues. The V gene lost 1 base and the J gene lost 1 base, with 8 bases spanning the gap. Per the germline V gene, CDR1 is MNHNS and CDR2 is SASEGT. The CDR3 reads CASSEVFSSYEQYV. The DNA for the CDR3 is TGTGCCAGCAGTGAAGTATTTAGTTCCTACGAGCAGTACGTC.

On this clonotype: One junction end disagrees with the germline gene, perhaps due to a read error. V usage is TRBV6-5 and J usage is TRBJ2-3; D uncertain. The CDR3 contains 12 residues. Germline V gene sequence: CDR1 MNHEY, CDR2 SVGAGI. CDR3 nucleotides: TGTGCGAGCAGGAGTAGCACAGATACGCAGTATTTT. Amino acids: CASRSSTDTQYF.

This sequence joins TRBV5-6 and TRBJ1-1, with D tentatively TRBD1 (6 bases). The CDR3 contains 12 residues. The germline gives CDR1 SGHDT, CDR2 YYEEEE. The V gene lost 4 bases and the J gene lost 7 bases, with 11 bases spanning the gap. This chain's CDR3 is CASSAGTLEAFF. For the CDR3, the DNA is TGTGCCAGCAGCGCCGGGACACTTGAAGCTTTCTTT.

By share of the sample, this clonotype is medium-sized (0.01 to 0.1%). The genes are TRBV9 and TRBJ2-7; 9 bases fit TRBD1. There are 15 residues in the CDR3. The ends lost 4 bases at V and 2 bases at J; junction bases unmatched: 7. CDR1 and CDR2 from the germline V gene are SGDLS and YYNGEE. The CDR3 is CASSRATGGTYEQYF. CDR3 sequence (DNA): TGTGCCAGCAGCCGTGCGACAGGGGGTACCTACGAGCAGTACTTC.

This sequence joins TRBV9 and TRBJ2-3; D possibly corresponds to TRBD1 (6 bases). V dropped 4 bases and J dropped 1 base, with 16 bases sitting between them. This CDR3 is built from 16 residues. The V gene's germline CDR1 is SGDLS and CDR2 YYNGEE. The CDR3 region is CASSSEGAGGTDTQYF. The CDR3 bases are TGTGCCAGCAGCTCCGAAGGGGCAGGGGGCACAGATACGCAGTATTTT.

This clonotype rates as medium-sized. V gene TRBV7-9 combines with J gene TRBJ1-1; a weak D match, TRBD1 (5 bases). V was pared by 6 bases and J by 0 bases, with 8 bases between. There are 13 residues in the CDR3. Germline loops: CDR1 SEHNR, CDR2 FQNEAQ (reference sequence). The CDR3 DNA is TGTGCCAGCAGTTTACAGGTGAACACTGAAGCTTTCTTT. As protein: CASSLQVNTEAFF.

The chain couples TRBV6-6 to TRBJ1-5; TRBD1 aligns across 7 bases. CDR3 length: 15 amino acids. The germline CDR1 and CDR2 sequences are MNHNY and SVGAGI (reference sequence). After removal of 3 bases from V and 5 bases from J, the junction contained 7 bases not matched to a gene. The CDR3 DNA follows: TGTGCCAGCAGTTATGGGAGGGGGCAGGATCAGCCCCAGCATTTT. This codes for CASSYGRGQDQPQHF.

This clonotype is termed medium-sized (0.01 to 0.1%). The J gene is TRBJ2-1, the V gene TRBV5-1; 9 bases match TRBD2. CDR3 length: 16 amino acids. V lost 0 bases, J lost 9 bases, and 10 bases stayed unmatched. Germline assignment: CDR1 SGHRS and CDR2 YFSETQ. The CDR3 reads CASSLEAGGATPEQFF. CDR3 DNA: TGCGCCAGCAGCTTGGAGGCGGGGGGGGCTACTCCTGAGCAGTTCTTC.

In its sample, this clonotype ranks as medium-sized. The V gene is TRBV6-1, the J gene TRBJ1-5; D not certain. V shed 5 bases and J shed 5 bases, with 13 bases lying between them. Germline V gene lookup returns CDR1 MNHNS and CDR2 SASEGT. CDR3 length equals 14 residues. CDR3 sequence (DNA): TGTGCCAGCAGTCCGCAGGCCTGGGATCAGCCCCAGCATTTT. Translating it yields CASSPQAWDQPQHF.